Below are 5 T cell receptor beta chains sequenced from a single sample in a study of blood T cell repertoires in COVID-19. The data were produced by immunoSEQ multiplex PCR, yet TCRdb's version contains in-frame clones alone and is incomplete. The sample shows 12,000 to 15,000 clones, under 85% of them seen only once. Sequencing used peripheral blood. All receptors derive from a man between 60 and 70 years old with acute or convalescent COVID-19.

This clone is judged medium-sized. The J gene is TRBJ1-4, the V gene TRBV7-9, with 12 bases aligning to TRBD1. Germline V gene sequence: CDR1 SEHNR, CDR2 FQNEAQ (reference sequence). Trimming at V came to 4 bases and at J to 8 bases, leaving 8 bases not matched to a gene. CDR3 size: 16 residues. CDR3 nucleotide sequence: TGTGCCAGCAGCTCGAGAACCGGGACAGGGGGCGAAAAACTGTTTTTT. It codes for CASSSRTGTGGEKLFF.

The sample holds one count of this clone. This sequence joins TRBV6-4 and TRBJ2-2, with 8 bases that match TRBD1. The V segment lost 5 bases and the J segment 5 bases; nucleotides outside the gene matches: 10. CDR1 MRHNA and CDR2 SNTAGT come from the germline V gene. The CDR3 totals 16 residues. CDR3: CASSRRAGGLTGELFF. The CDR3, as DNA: TGTGCCAGCAGTAGGAGGGCAGGGGGCCTGACCGGGGAGCTGTTTTTT.

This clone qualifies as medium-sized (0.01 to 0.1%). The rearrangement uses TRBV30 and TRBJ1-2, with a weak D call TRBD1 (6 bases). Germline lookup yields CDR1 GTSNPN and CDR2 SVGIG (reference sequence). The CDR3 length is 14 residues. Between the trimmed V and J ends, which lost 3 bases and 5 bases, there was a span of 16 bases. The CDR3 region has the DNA TGTGCCTGGAGGCAGGGGTCCGGACTGTATGGCTACACCTTC. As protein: CAWRQGSGLYGYTF.

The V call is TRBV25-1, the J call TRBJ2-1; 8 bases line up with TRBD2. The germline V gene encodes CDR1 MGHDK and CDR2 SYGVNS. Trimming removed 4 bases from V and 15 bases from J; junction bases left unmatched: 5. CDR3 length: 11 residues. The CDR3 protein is CASSGTSRLFF. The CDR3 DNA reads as TGTGCCAGCAGTGGGACTAGCCGTCTGTTCTTC.

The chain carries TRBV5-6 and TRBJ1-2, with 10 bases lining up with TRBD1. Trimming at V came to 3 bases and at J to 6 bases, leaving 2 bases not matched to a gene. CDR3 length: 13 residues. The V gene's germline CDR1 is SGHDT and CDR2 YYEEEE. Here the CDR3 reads CASSYGQGDGYTF. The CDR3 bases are TGTGCCAGCAGCTACGGACAGGGGGATGGCTACACCTTC.